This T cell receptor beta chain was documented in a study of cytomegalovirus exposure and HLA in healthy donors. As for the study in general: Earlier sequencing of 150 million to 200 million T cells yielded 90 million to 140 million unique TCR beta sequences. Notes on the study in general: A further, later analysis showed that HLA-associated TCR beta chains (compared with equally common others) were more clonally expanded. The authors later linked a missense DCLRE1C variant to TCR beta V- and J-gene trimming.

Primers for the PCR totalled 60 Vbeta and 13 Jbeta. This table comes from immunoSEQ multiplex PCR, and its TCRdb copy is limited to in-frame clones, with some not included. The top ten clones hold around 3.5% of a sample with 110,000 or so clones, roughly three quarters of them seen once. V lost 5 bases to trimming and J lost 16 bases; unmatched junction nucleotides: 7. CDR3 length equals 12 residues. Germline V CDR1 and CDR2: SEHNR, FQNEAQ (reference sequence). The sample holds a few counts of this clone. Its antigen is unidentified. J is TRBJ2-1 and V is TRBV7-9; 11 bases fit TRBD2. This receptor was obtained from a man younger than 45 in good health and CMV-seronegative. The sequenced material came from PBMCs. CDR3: CASSPPGLAVFF. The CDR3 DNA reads TGTGCCAGCAGCCCCCCGGGACTAGCGGTATTCTTC.